Listed below are T cell receptor beta chains from one sample, sequenced in a study of cytomegalovirus exposure and HLA in healthy donors. TCRdb's copy holds only in-frame clones and misses some; the assay was immunoSEQ multiplex PCR. This table holds 95,000 to 150,000 clones, over 70% found once. The source material was PBMCs. These receptors originate from a woman aged 40 to 49 in good health and CMV-seronegative. Each CDR3 is given with its conserved first and last residue. A D gene is named only where the DNA matches it firmly. The size of a clone is reported for some rows only, either as once, few or many, or as a class for expanded clones.

d_gene | j_gene | v_gene | abundance | CDR3aa | CDR3nt
- | TRBJ1-3 | TRBV7-6 | - | CASSLGQGGAGNTIYF | TGTGCCAGCAGCTTAGGCCAGGGAGGGGCTGGAAACACCATATATTTT
TRBD1 | TRBJ1-4 | TRBV27 | - | CASSSLGTGLGEKLFF | TGTGCCAGCAGTTCCTTGGGGACAGGGTTAGGCGAAAAACTGTTTTTT
- | TRBJ2-1 | TRBV7-3 | - | CASSPQAGPDIPSNEQFF | TGTGCCAGCAGCCCCCAGGCGGGCCCCGACATCCCGAGCAATGAGCAGTTCTTC
- | TRBJ2-7 | TRBV6-6 | - | CASSYEGYGQYF | TGTGCCAGCAGTTACGAGGGATATGGGCAGTACTTC
TRBD1 | TRBJ1-5 | TRBV5-6 | - | CASSQRGQGTTQPQHF | TGTGCCAGCAGCCAACGGGGACAGGGGACCACGCAGCCCCAGCATTTT
TRBD1 | TRBJ1-2 | TRBV6-5 | - | CASSYSGQGKGTGYTF | TGTGCCAGCAGTTATTCTGGACAGGGAAAAGGTACAGGCTACACCTTC
TRBD1 | TRBJ2-7 | TRBV7-3 | - | CASSPGQGANEQYF | TGTGCCAGCAGCCCAGGACAGGGGGCGAACGAGCAGTACTTC
- | TRBJ1-2 | TRBV27 | - | CASKKDSDYGYTF | TGTGCCAGCAAAAAGGACAGCGACTATGGCTACACCTTC
TRBD2 | TRBJ2-7 | TRBV6-5 | - | CASSKTLADYEQYF | TGTGCCAGCAGTAAAACTCTAGCGGACTACGAGCAGTACTTC
- | TRBJ1-3 | TRBV5-6 | - | CASRLGGGNTIYF | TGTGCCAGCCGACTGGGGGGAGGAAACACCATATATTTT
TRBD1 | TRBJ1-5 | TRBV6-1 | - | CASSEWGQDYSNQPQHF | TGTGCCAGCAGTGAATGGGGACAGGATTATAGCAATCAGCCCCAGCATTTT
TRBD1 | TRBJ1-2 | TRBV9 | - | CASSVGDRVFGYTF | TGTGCCAGCAGCGTAGGGGACAGGGTATTTGGCTACACCTTC
- | TRBJ2-4 | TRBV5-4 | few | CASSLLQGTGIQYF | TGTGCCAGCAGCTTGCTTCAGGGGACGGGCATTCAGTACTTC
- | TRBJ2-3 | TRBV4-3 | - | CASRLLASVPDTQYF | TGCGCCAGCAGGCTACTAGCCTCCGTCCCAGATACGCAGTATTTT
- | TRBJ2-1 | TRBV18 | - | CASSLGAGNEQFF | TGTGCCAGCTCACTCGGAGCCGGAAATGAGCAGTTCTTC
- | TRBJ2-1 | TRBV6-1 | - | CASSEAQWLSEQFF | TGTGCCAGCAGTGAAGCGCAATGGTTGAGTGAGCAGTTCTTC
- | TRBJ1-4 | TRBV7-7 | - | CASSLVAWTKSFF | TGTGCTAGCAGCTTAGTCGCGTGGACTAAATCGTTTTTT
- | TRBJ1-2 | TRBV7-2 | - | CASTRQGYGYTF | TGTGCCAGCACTCGTCAGGGTTACGGCTACACCTTC
- | TRBJ1-2 | TRBV21-1 | - | CASSTHDGTPRIRYGYTF | TGTGCCAGCAGCACGCATGATGGGACACCCAGAATCCGCTATGGCTACACCTTC
TRBD2 | TRBJ2-1 | TRBV6-5 | - | CASRGGGAYNEQFF | TGTGCCAGCAGGGGCGGGGGGGCCTACAATGAGCAGTTCTTC
- | TRBJ2-2 | TRBV5-1 | few | CASSLDHSGPGELFF | TGCGCCAGCAGCCTGGACCATAGCGGTCCCGGGGAGCTGTTTTTT
- | TRBJ1-2 | TRBV6-5 | - | CAVKTTDSGYTF | TGTGCCGTAAAGACGACAGACTCTGGCTACACCTTC
- | TRBJ1-5 | TRBV18 | - | CASSPLPASNQPQHF | TGTGCCAGCTCACCCCTGCCTGCGAGCAATCAGCCCCAGCATTTT
- | TRBJ1-1 | TRBV18 | once | CASSPSGNTEAFF | TGTGCCAGCTCACCATCAGGGAACACTGAAGCTTTCTTT
- | TRBJ2-5 | TRBV6-4 | - | CASSDSKRLEARGQPQETQYF | TGTGCCAGCAGTGACTCGAAACGACTGGAGGCGCGGGGCCAGCCCCAAGAGACCCAGTACTTC
TRBD1 | TRBJ1-5 | TRBV2 | - | CASNSGGGNQPQHF | TGTGCCAGCAACTCAGGGGGAGGCAATCAGCCCCAGCATTTT
TRBD2 | TRBJ2-5 | TRBV4-3 | - | CASSRLAGDQETQYF | TGCGCCAGCAGCCGACTAGCGGGAGATCAAGAGACCCAGTACTTC
TRBD1 | TRBJ2-7 | TRBV28 | - | CASSKNRDRGQYF | TGTGCCAGCAGTAAAAACCGGGACAGGGGGCAGTACTTC
- | TRBJ2-7 | TRBV21-1 | - | CASSPKCPGHSYEQYF | TGTGCCAGCAGCCCAAAATGTCCGGGACACTCCTACGAGCAGTACTTC
- | TRBJ1-1 | TRBV19 | - | CASSPGQFEAFF | TGTGCCAGTAGTCCCGGACAGTTTGAAGCTTTCTTT
- | TRBJ2-7 | TRBV21-1 | - | CASSAPQGREGSYEQYF | TGTGCCAGCAGCGCCCCCCAGGGGAGGGAGGGGTCCTACGAGCAGTACTTC
TRBD2 | TRBJ2-1 | TRBV25-1 | - | CASSDEGLASNEQFF | TGTGCCAGCAGTGATGAGGGACTAGCGTCCAATGAGCAGTTCTTC
- | TRBJ2-7 | TRBV2 | - | CASILTGSSKEQYF | TGTGCCAGCATTCTCACCGGGTCCTCTAAGGAGCAGTACTTC
- | TRBJ1-5 | TRBV5-5 | - | CASSRGLDGNQPQHF | TGTGCCAGCAGCCGGGGTCTCGACGGCAATCAGCCCCAGCATTTT
TRBD1 | TRBJ2-5 | TRBV7-7 | few | CASSYPSTDRDGVVTQYF | TGTGCTAGCAGCTACCCTTCCACGGACAGGGACGGTGTTGTGACCCAGTACTTC
- | TRBJ1-2 | TRBV5-4 | once | CASSSKGHGYYGYTF | TGTGCCAGCAGCTCAAAGGGGCACGGGTACTATGGCTACACCTTC
TRBD1 | TRBJ1-1 | TRBV27 | - | CASSFAGGSTEAFF | TGTGCCAGCAGTTTTGCAGGGGGGTCCACTGAAGCTTTCTTT
- | TRBJ2-3 | TRBV7-6 | - | CASSLAGGTDTDTQYF | TGTGCCAGCAGCTTAGCGGGCGGGACTGACACAGATACGCAGTATTTT
TRBD1 | TRBJ1-4 | TRBV6-6 | - | CASSYSGGGNEKLFF | TGTGCCAGCAGTTACTCAGGGGGCGGTAATGAAAAACTGTTTTTT
- | TRBJ2-1 | TRBV28 | - | CASTGPTKQFF | TGTGCCAGCACAGGGCCGACGAAGCAGTTCTTC
- | TRBJ2-2 | TRBV7-9 | - | CSSSQITGLHGELFF | TGTTCCAGCAGCCAGATAACAGGGTTGCACGGGGAGCTGTTTTTT
TRBD2 | TRBJ2-1 | TRBV30 | - | CAWSRGSGNRNEQFF | TGTGCCTGGAGTCGGGGTAGCGGGAATCGGAATGAGCAGTTCTTC
- | TRBJ2-1 | TRBV7-2 | - | CASSPLGLASTMGEQFF | TGTGCCAGCAGCCCGCTGGGGCTAGCGTCTACAATGGGTGAGCAGTTCTTC
- | TRBJ1-2 | TRBV19 | - | CASSTDTNYGYTF | TGTGCCAGTAGTACAGACACAAACTATGGCTACACCTTC
- | TRBJ2-7 | TRBV7-9 | - | CASSSLGLYYEQYF | TGTGCCAGCAGCTCCCTGGGGCTCTACTACGAGCAGTACTTC
TRBD2 | TRBJ2-5 | TRBV5-1 | few | CASSSRLAGGQETQYF | TGCGCCAGCAGCTCCCGACTAGCGGGGGGACAAGAGACCCAGTACTTC
TRBD1 | TRBJ1-2 | TRBV19 | - | CASSPIGERQGGYGYTF | TGTGCCAGTAGTCCAATAGGGGAGAGACAGGGTGGCTATGGCTACACCTTC
TRBD2 | TRBJ2-7 | TRBV28 | - | CASSFRLAGDGNEQYF | TGTGCCAGCAGTTTCAGACTAGCGGGAGATGGCAACGAGCAGTACTTC
TRBD2 | TRBJ2-1 | TRBV2 | - | CASSARSSGSHSYNEQFF | TGTGCCAGCAGTGCGCGGTCTAGCGGGTCCCACTCCTACAATGAGCAGTTCTTC
- | TRBJ1-5 | TRBV7-3 | - | CASSLRANQPQHF | TGTGCCAGCAGCTTAAGGGCTAATCAGCCCCAGCATTTT